This T cell receptor beta chain was obtained from a study of shared clonotypes between healthy human individuals. Comment on this clone: Its antigen is not known. Within the sample, other DNA sequences also encode this same CDR3.

The protocol was immunoSEQ multiplex PCR, while the TCRdb copy is restricted to in-frame clones and leaves out a portion. The sample includes 2.3 million or so clones, 85% to 95% of them seen just once. Donors were healthy HIV-negative adults without recently reported acute infections or vaccinations. Findings and limits, study-wide: Non-shared clonotypes were found to have lower generation probabilities than the clonotypes that were shared by all four of the sorted-subset donors.

From germline, CDR1 is SGHNT and CDR2 YYREEE (reference sequence). This CDR3 region has 13 residues. V shed 1 base and J shed 0 bases, with 4 bases lying between them. This sequence was found in a man aged 18 to 29 in good health. Some clones in this sample may be carry-over from other donors' samples. The rearrangement uses TRBV5-4 and TRBJ1-1, with D unresolved. The sample comprised naive CD4+ T cells from PBMCs. Indicated subset: CD45RA+ positively selected. CDR3 protein: CASSLRVNTEAFF. Here the CDR3 DNA reads TGTGCCAGCAGCTTGCGCGTGAACACTGAAGCTTTCTTT.